Following are 17 T cell receptor beta chains from one sample sequenced in a study of CD8+ T cells in alopecia areata. Extraction of RNA preceded its reverse transcription into cDNA, which served as the sequencing template. Some clones are missing from TCRdb's copy, which holds only in-frame ones; the method was immunoSEQ multiplex PCR. The data show about 260,000 clones, 60% seen once. Treatment given: oral pan-JAK inhibitor, 5-10 mg twice daily. Sequences were derived from CD4+ T cells sorted from blood, sampled around week 54, from a patient treated with tofacitinib. The receptor source for this set is a human donor with alopecia areata.

This clone came up a few times. The rearrangement links TRBV7-8 to TRBJ2-5, with TRBD1 matching over 10 bases. This CDR3 contains 16 residues. The germline CDR1 and CDR2 sequences are SGHVS and FQNEAQ. Trimming cost V 5 bases and J 5 bases; bases outside gene matches: 11. CDR3 in amino acids: CASSRQTGGYWETQYF. In DNA form, the CDR3 reads TGTGCCAGCAGCCGTCAGACAGGGGGCTATTGGGAGACCCAGTACTTC.

As concerns this clone: The sample contains more than one DNA sequence encoding this CDR3. The rearrangement uses TRBV29-1 and TRBJ1-1; maybe TRBD1 (5 bases). CDR1 is SQVTM, CDR2 ANQGSEA, per germline. V lost 3 bases to trimming and J lost 0 bases, with 8 bases between them. The CDR3 length is 13 residues. Here the CDR3 reads CSVDRGLNTEAFF. DNA of the CDR3: TGCAGCGTTGATAGGGGACTGAACACTGAAGCTTTCTTT. The entire variable domain, with the rest obtained from reference TRBV29-1 and TRBJ1-1, is as follows: SAVISQKPSRDICQRGTSLTIQCQVDSQVTMMFWYRQQPGQSLTLIATANQGSEATYESGFVIDKFPISRPNLTFSTLTVSNMSPEDSSIYLCSVDRGLNTEAFFGQGTRLTVV.

V and J are TRBV18 and TRBJ2-5; D ambiguous. V was clipped by 0 bases and J by 6 bases, with 11 bases between them. Germline lookup yields CDR1 KGHSH and CDR2 LQKENI. The CDR3 runs 14 residues. The CDR3 nucleotides read TGTGCCAGCTCACCACCTTCCACGGACCAGACCCAGTACTTC. This sequence encodes CASSPPSTDQTQYF.

The chain is built from TRBV10-3 and TRBJ1-4, with D unresolved. There are 14 residues in the CDR3. V was trimmed by 0 bases and J by 7 bases, leaving 9 bases between them. In germline, CDR1 is ENHRY, CDR2 SYGVKD. CDR3 protein: CAISESGLSEKLFF. Here the CDR3 DNA reads TGTGCCATCAGTGAGTCGGGGTTGAGTGAAAAACTGTTTTTT.

The chain couples TRBV6-6 to TRBJ1-5; D remains ambiguous. Germline lookup yields CDR1 MNHNY and CDR2 SVGAGI (reference sequence). CDR3 length equals 16 residues. The ends were cut back, 0 bases at V and 0 bases at J, with 9 bases in the middle. CDR3 residues: CASSYSGGDSNQPQHF. DNA for the CDR3: TGTGCCAGCAGTTACTCGGGTGGGGATAGCAATCAGCCCCAGCATTTT.

The rearrangement joins TRBV7-9 to TRBJ2-1; D remains ambiguous. This CDR3 comprises 12 residues. Germline V gene lookup returns CDR1 SEHNR and CDR2 FQNEAQ (reference sequence). Between the trimmed V and J ends, which lost 5 bases and 2 bases, there was a span of 4 bases. This CDR3 reads CASSLPYNEQFF. The CDR3 DNA follows: TGTGCCAGCAGCCTCCCCTACAATGAGCAGTTCTTC. Full variable domain (missing parts from reference TRBV7-9 and TRBJ2-1): DTGVSQNPRHKITKRGQNVTFRCDPISEHNRLYWYRQTLGQGPEFLTYFQNEAQLEKSRLLSDRFSAERPKGSFSTLEIQRTEQGDSAMYLCASSLPYNEQFFGPGTRLTVL.

The J gene is TRBJ1-1, the V gene TRBV2, with TRBD1 identical over 8 bases. V was clipped by 3 bases and J by 3 bases; unmatched bases: 3. The CDR3 is 14 amino acids. Per germline, CDR1 SNHLY and CDR2 FYNNEI. CDR3 amino acids: CASSDRGRDTEAFF. CDR3 nucleotides: TGTGCCAGCAGTGACAGGGGGCGAGACACTGAAGCTTTCTTT.

This sequence joins TRBV29-1 and TRBJ2-2; D may be TRBD1 or TRBD2 (6 bases each). The CDR3 runs to 11 residues. The germline V and J ends were trimmed by 6 bases and 6 bases, with 8 bases remaining between them. The germline V gene encodes CDR1 SQVTM and CDR2 ANQGSEA. The CDR3 DNA follows: TGCAGCGTAAGGGGGGCCGGGGAGCTGTTTTTT. Protein sequence: CSVRGAGELFF.

This clone was picked up a small number of times. This chain links TRBV11-2 with TRBJ2-3; D is ambiguous. CDR1 and CDR2 (germline): SGHAT, FQNNGV. Trimming pared 6 bases from V and 2 bases from J, leaving 6 bases between. The CDR3 is made up of 12 amino acids. The CDR3 is CASSLPTDTQYF. The CDR3 region has the DNA TGTGCCAGCAGTTTACCCACAGATACGCAGTATTTT.

The chain recombines TRBV5-6 with TRBJ1-6; perhaps TRBD1 as D (5 bases). Trimming pared 1 base from V and 0 bases from J, leaving 11 bases between. Germline CDR1 is SGHDT and CDR2 is YYEEEE. The length of the CDR3 is 17 residues. Written as DNA, the CDR3 is TGTGCCAGCAGCTTGAGGGGCACGAGCTCCTATAATTCACCCCTCCACTTT. Residues: CASSLRGTSSYNSPLHF.

The chain combines TRBV5-6 with TRBJ2-7; no definite D call. V was pared by 2 bases and J by 3 bases, with 9 bases between. The V gene's germline CDR1 is SGHDT and CDR2 YYEEEE. This CDR3 is built from 13 residues. CDR3 nucleotide sequence: TGTGCCAGCAGCTTCTTTACGGGCTACGAGCAGTACTTC. This sequence encodes CASSFFTGYEQYF.

V is TRBV14 and J is TRBJ2-6; possibly TRBD2 for D (6 bases). The CDR3 is 17 amino acids. Trimming shortened V by 0 bases and J by 2 bases, and 11 bases separated the two germline ends. The germline V gene has CDR1 SGHDN and CDR2 FVKESK. The CDR3 here is CASSQDLRGTGANVLTF. The CDR3 coding sequence is TGTGCCAGCAGCCAAGATTTGCGGGGTACTGGGGCCAACGTCCTGACTTTC.

The V gene is TRBV5-1, the J gene TRBJ2-7; TRBD1 matches 10 bases. CDR3 size: 15 residues. The ends lost 4 bases at V and 2 bases at J; junction bases unmatched: 6. The germline CDR1 and CDR2 sequences are SGHRS and YFSETQ. The CDR3 region is CASSPGGQGTYEQYF. CDR3 DNA sequence: TGCGCCAGCAGCCCCGGGGGACAGGGGACCTACGAGCAGTACTTC.

The V gene is TRBV29-1, the J gene TRBJ2-5; either TRBD1 or TRBD2 may supply D (5 bases each). Trimming stripped 7 bases from V and 5 bases from J, with 14 bases between. The CDR3 contains 12 residues. Germline V CDR1 and CDR2: SQVTM, ANQGSEA. This CDR3 reads CSATGGGETQYF. CDR3 DNA sequence: TGCAGCGCGACTGGGGGTGGGGAGACCCAGTACTTC.

The V call is TRBV6-6, the J call TRBJ2-5; the match to TRBD1 covers 11 bases. The germline gives CDR1 MNHNY, CDR2 SVGAGI (reference sequence). The CDR3 covers 15 residues. The trim removed 5 bases at V and 5 bases at J, leaving 7 bases unmatched. CDR3 amino acids: CASSPRTGGRETQYF. The CDR3 DNA reads TGTGCCAGCAGTCCCCGGACAGGGGGCCGGGAGACCCAGTACTTC.

The chain couples TRBV11-2 to TRBJ1-6, with D unresolved. The germline CDR1 and CDR2 sequences are SGHAT and FQNNGV. V was clipped by 5 bases and J by 5 bases, with 10 bases between them. This CDR3 is built from 14 residues. CDR3 sequence: CASSPRSNNSPLHF. The CDR3 coding sequence is TGTGCCAGCAGCCCACGTTCCAATAATTCACCCCTCCACTTT.

The rearrangement joins TRBV30 to TRBJ2-4; 10 positions agree with TRBD1. V lost 1 base and J lost 7; bases outside the gene matches: 1. This CDR3 is built from 13 residues. The germline V gene encodes CDR1 GTSNPN and CDR2 SVGIG (reference sequence). CDR3 sequence reads: CAWSGDRGNIQYF. CDR3 bases: TGTGCCTGGAGTGGGGACAGGGGTAACATTCAGTACTTC.